This TCR beta chain was profiled in a study of Graves' ophthalmopathy and Graves' hyperthyroidism. Amplification from RNA transcripts yielded the TCR beta CDR3 regions. After a first-round RT-PCR with HTBI primers, a second-round multiplex PCR was run. TCRdb fed the multiplex PCR reads into MiXCR, producing one record per CDR3 protein. This table has fewer than 400,000 distinct CDR3 sequences, about a sixth appearing once. This clonotype was detected many times. Its antigen is not identified. Reliance was placed on clinical symptoms, serum thyroxine, TRAb, thyroid ultrasound and orbital computed tomography for diagnosis. Study outcomes and limitations: Detection in blood was also observed for most expanded thyroid clonotypes above 0.001 frequency. Ophthalmopathy versus stable hyperthyroidism: 13-signature model gave less than 90% sensitivity, less than 83% specificity.

The source is a woman in her late teens or twenties with Graves' ophthalmopathy. Sequencing was performed on peripheral blood.

The CDR3: CASSSLTGTGLYEQYF. In DNA, the CDR3 is TGTGCCAGCAGTTCATTAACCGGGACAGGGCTCTACGAGCAGTACTTC. This chain joins TRBV27 and TRBJ2-7, with 9 bases that match TRBD1. Per the germline V gene, CDR1 is MNHEY and CDR2 is SMNVEV (reference sequence). With V trimmed by 4 bases and J by 3 bases, 10 bases remained unmatched. There are 16 residues in the CDR3.